Following are 7 T cell receptor beta chains from one sample sequenced in a study of T cell repertoires in cytomegalovirus infection. These receptors are not linked to any known antigen. TCRdb called the reads again in MiXCR, with one record for every CDR3 protein. The sample has about 160,000 distinct CDR3 sequences, 20% to 25% seen once. Sample: CD8+ T cells from cultured PBMCs, taken from culture after CMV antigen stimulation. All receptors come from a human donor in good health (CMV status not recorded). Some clones in this sample may be carry-over from other donors' samples.

This clonotype was picked up a small number of times. The CDR3 nucleotides are TGTGCCAGCGGGGCAGGGCTGTATAGCAATCAGCCCCAGCATTTT. Protein sequence: CASGAGLYSNQPQHF. J is TRBJ1-5 and V is TRBV12-3 or TRBV12-4; D perhaps matches TRBD1 (5 bases). The CDR3 has 15 residues. Trimming took off 8 bases at V and 0 bases at J, with 14 bases between the two ends.

The rearrangement links TRBV7-6 to TRBJ2-5, with D possibly being TRBD1 (6 bases). The V end lost 5 bases, the J end lost 5 bases, and 9 bases lay between the germline ends. Germline V gene lookup returns CDR1 SGHVS and CDR2 FNYEAQ. The CDR3 contains 12 residues. The DNA of the CDR3 is TGTGCCAGCAGCGCAGGGGAGGAGACCCAGTACTTC. Translating gives CASSAGEETQYF. The whole variable domain, remainder taken from reference TRBV7-6 and TRBJ2-5, is GAGVSQSPRYKVTKRGQDVALRCDPISGHVSLYWYRQALGQGPEFLTYFNYEAQQDKSGLPNDRFSAERPEGSISTLTIQRTEQRDSAMYRCASSAGEETQYFGPGTRLLVL.

The gene calls are TRBV7-2 and TRBJ2-7; possibly TRBD2 for D (6 bases). The V end was cut by 5 bases, the J end by 2 bases, with 16 bases between. This CDR3 is built from 15 residues. Germline V gene sequence: CDR1 SGHTA, CDR2 FQGNSA. The CDR3 is CASSPGRGRPYEQYF. CDR3 sequence (DNA): TGTGCCAGCAGCCCGGGGCGGGGAAGGCCCTACGAGCAGTACTTC.

This clonotype was picked up a small number of times. V gene TRBV7-8 combines with J gene TRBJ1-5, with 7 bases lining up with TRBD1. V shed 1 base and J 6 bases; nucleotides not matched to a gene: 6. Germline lookup yields CDR1 SGHVS and CDR2 FQNEAQ. This CDR3 is 15 amino acids long. The CDR3 DNA reads as TGTGCCAGCAGCTTAGGACAGGGCCTGGTTCAGCCCCAGCATTTT. This gives the protein CASSLGQGLVQPQHF.

The chain couples TRBV29-1 to TRBJ2-2, with D possibly matching TRBD2 (6 bases). The germline V gene has CDR1 SQVTM and CDR2 ANQGSEA. This CDR3 spans 12 amino acids. V lost 6 bases, J lost 8 bases, and 13 bases lay in between. The CDR3 region is CSVDGGSGELFF. The CDR3 DNA reads as TGCAGCGTCGACGGGGGTTCAGGGGAGCTGTTTTTT.

The chain employs TRBV7-9 and TRBJ2-2; D unresolved. V shed 6 bases and J shed 1 base, with 12 bases lying between them. The CDR3 totals 15 residues. CDR1 SEHNR and CDR2 FQNEAQ come from the germline V gene (reference sequence). CDR3 sequence reads: CASSSPIQNTGELFF. CDR3 sequence (DNA): TGTGCCAGCAGTTCTCCGATCCAGAACACCGGGGAGCTGTTTTTT.

This clonotype has more than one count but fewer than ten. The J gene is TRBJ1-1, the V gene TRBV7-2; 10 bases map to TRBD1. Germline values: CDR1 SGHTA, CDR2 FQGNSA. The V and J ends lost 6 bases and 4 bases, in that order; junction bases with no gene match: 2. This CDR3 comprises 13 residues. CDR3 sequence reads: CASRRTGGTEAFF. For the CDR3, the DNA is TGTGCCAGCAGGCGGACAGGGGGCACTGAAGCTTTCTTT.